The sequence of this T cell receptor beta chain was determined in a study of spatial heterogeneity in lung cancer. At least ten counts were recorded for this clonotype. V was cut by 3 bases and J by 5 bases, with 7 bases left in between. The CDR3 is 13 residues long. The germline V gene encodes CDR1 SGHTA and CDR2 FQGNSA. The time point denotes: sample taken at primary tumor resection. Frozen PBMC, nontumor lung or tumor provided whole RNA, which was sequenced unsorted. The approximately 67 donors had untreated early-stage non-small cell lung cancer. TCRdb ran MiXCR on the 5' RACE reads and lists one entry per CDR3 protein. This sample has tens of thousands of distinct CDR3 sequences, with roughly 5.6% found just once.

This chain uses TRBV7-2 with TRBJ1-4; the D is unclear. This receptor was identified in a female donor with early-stage non-small cell lung cancer. The sample in question was PBMCs, obtained at surgery. In nucleotides, the CDR3 is TGTGCCAGCAGCTTGATGAAAAATGAAAAACTGTTTTTT. As protein: CASSLMKNEKLFF.